What follows describes a single T cell receptor beta chain. Which antigen it targets is not known. Per-nucleotide qualities are absent, and no much larger clonotype sits a single base away. The data belong to a study of blood T cell repertoires in COVID-19 (dated by TCRdb to about 2020). Context from the whole study: Collaborator samples came from the United States, Italy and Spain and covered acute and convalescent phases of COVID-19. The prospective study material was composed of cDNA or gDNA derived from T cells, B-cell-depleted T cells, or PBMCs. The dataset comprised deeply sampled blood TCRbeta repertoires from subjects exposed to, actively infected with, or recovered from COVID-19. A freely available public database, intended as a resource for researchers studying the immune response to SARS-CoV-2, is where the repertoires were released. The samples were drawn from two sources: the first 160 participants of the ongoing ImmuneRACE study, and over 1,000 subjects contributed by 6 global collaborators. Nearly every sample came with metadata listing a de-identified subject ID, COVID-19 status, age in years and sex. HLA class I and class II types, where available, came from metadata supplied by the sample provider rather than from assay-based typing. Paper-wide results and their limitations: The amount of clinical and demographic metadata varied by source and participant and was provided uncurated.

At one collaborating source in Seattle, patients were enrolled during active infection and were followed longitudinally through the course of disease. Collaborating institutions collected whole blood in K2EDTA tubes following their own protocols. Collaborator samples were shipped for TCRbeta analysis as frozen whole blood, isolated PBMCs, or DNA extracted from either sample type. TCRbeta CDR3 regions were amplified from genomic DNA by means of the immunoSEQ Assay, a bias-controlled multiplex PCR. As for the original processing: The number of nucleated cells in each sample was estimated from the amplification of reference gene primers within the assay. Sequence reads were collapsed and filtered to measure the absolute abundance of every unique TCRbeta CDR3 rearrangement. For each sample, productive Simpson clonality was calculated by taking the square root of Simpson's diversity index across productive rearrangements. What TCRdb holds here is the immuneACCESS table cut down to in-frame rearrangements. Part of the clones is not present; checked against another copy, under half of the missing clones reflect an unresolved V gene, and the others are unexplained. V and J calls and clone size are as listed in that table; D and trimming were resolved from the DNA. Counted in this sample were about 250,000 clones; around 85% of them appeared once. The ten top clones hold 5% to 6.5% of the sample.

The V and J ends are trimmed by 8 bases and 3 bases, leaving 13 bases between them. CDR1 LNHNV and CDR2 YYDKDF are derived from the germline V gene (reference sequence). CDR3 length: 13 amino acids, cysteine to phenylalanine. Only the CDR3 portion is preserved as DNA: 39 bases, with reading frame beginning at the first base. The clonotype originates from a man between 45 and 60 years old with COVID-19, enrolled during active disease. Sequencing was carried out using peripheral blood. Recombination linked TRBV15 to TRBJ1-1; the best D guess is TRBD1, with 5 bases matching. The CDR3 in this case is CATGARWDTEAFF. The DNA sequence is given as TGTGCCACCGGGGCCCGATGGGACACTGAAGCTTTCTTT.